This paragraph covers one TCR beta chain sequence. Its antigen is not yet known. No clone much larger than this one lies a single base away; base qualities are absent. The data stem from a study of shared clonotypes between healthy human individuals (dated by TCRdb to between 2020 and 2021). The study in broad terms: The cohort comprised a couple of women and three men aged 18 to 49 years. Per donor, leukapheresis produced somewhere between about 0.9 and 9.5 billion PBMCs. To increase sequencing depth and limit assay-specific biases, TCR repertoire library preparation and sequencing were carried out by different laboratories using diverse techniques. For each donor, CD4 naive and CD4 memory were each given three plates, CD8 naive was given two plates, and CD8 memory was given one plate. Blood TCR repertoires of roughly five healthy adults were deeply sequenced to estimate repertoire size and the extent of clonotype sharing between individuals. Paper-wide results and their limitations: Across four donors, 5% to 6% of naive CD4, more than 3% of naive CD8, 2.3% of memory CD4, and approximately 0.4% of memory CD8 clonotypes were shared. Incomplete sequencing was indicated by rarefaction of sorted-subset datasets, despite the large sequencing depth. Only blood was sampled, and tissue TCR repertoires likely differ from those in blood. Because the study included a small number of donors, the genetic and exposure-history diversity represented was limited. Pairwise subsampling indicated that sequencing depth was expected to affect the degree of clonotype sharing among donors. Compared with non-shared clonotypes, clonotypes shared by all four sorted-subset donors had higher generation probabilities. Naive subsets generally had larger estimated clonotype richness than memory subsets.

Reading from cysteine to phenylalanine, the CDR3 counts 12 amino acids. Only the CDR3 DNA is retained, 36 bases long and in frame from the first base. V is shortened by 4 bases, J by 13 bases, and the region joining them spans 11 bases. The germline V gene gives CDR1 as SNHLY and CDR2 as FYNNEI. The donors were healthy, HIV-negative adults who had no recently reported acute infections or vaccinations. Every donor was a Caucasian adult residing in Nashville, Tennessee, USA. CD4+ T cells were enriched by magnetic negative selection; naive cells were then positively selected on CD45RA, and the negative fraction formed the memory subset. Blood was obtained by leukapheresis, after which PBMCs were separated by Ficoll-Histopaque density gradient centrifugation and cryopreserved in liquid nitrogen vapor phase. Purity and quantity of every magnetically sorted T cell population were checked by analytical flow cytometry. From each sorted fraction, genomic DNA was isolated and quantified by UV absorbance on a Nanodrop 2000c.

TCR CDR3 regions were amplified from genomic DNA by multiplex PCR using the deep immunoSEQ assay. Extracted genomic DNA from each cell subset was spread evenly across all wells of several immunoSEQ 96-well plates, with each plate serving as a replicate. For sorted subsets, 150 to 250 ng of genomic DNA, equivalent to 25,000 to 30,000 T cell genomes, went into each replicate PCR. The purified libraries were quantified using a Qubit 3.0 fluorometer, sized with a Bioanalyzer 2100, and then quantified again using the KAPA Library Quantification kit. Each immunoSEQ 96-well plate was sequenced on its own single-read 150-cycle Illumina NextSeq 550 flow cell. The paper's data handling went like this. Because the immunoSEQ output included only junctional sequences and no quality scores, the filtering could not be the same as the filtering used for full-length reads. Sequences were annotated with PyIR, a Python wrapper for IgBLAST v1.9, and V/J genes and CDR3 were assigned using IMGT germline references. Reads were filtered out if the reads had weak V/J assignments (E-value above 1e-6), no CDR3, stop codons, out-of-frame junctions, or ambiguous translated residues. A V3J clonotype was defined by an identical inferred V gene, J gene, and CDR3 amino acid sequence. Percentage overlap between repertoires was calculated by dividing the number of shared unique clonotypes by the size of the smaller repertoire. Three approaches were used to assess repertoire richness: RTK rarefaction, the Chao1 estimator, and Recon v2.1 estimates of unobserved clonotypes. For all TCRbeta clonotypes obtained by the gDNA method from a handful of donors, generation probabilities were computed with OLGA. What TCRdb holds here is the immuneACCESS table cut down to in-frame rearrangements. Part of the clones is not present; checked against another copy, under half of the missing clones reflect an unresolved V gene, and the others are unexplained. V and J calls and clone size are those listed in that table; D and trimming were worked out from the DNA. For this sample the table gives approximately 2.1 million clones, of which 90% to 95% were detected only once. Approximately 0.4% of the sample goes to the ten largest clones.

This receptor was obtained from a man between 18 and 29 years old in good health. Some clones in this sample may be carry-over from other donors' samples. The V and J genes are TRBV2 and TRBJ2-6; the best D guess is TRBD2, with 5 bases matching. Specimen: naive CD4+ T cells from PBMCs. The cell subset or site label, as the study defines it: CD45RA+ positively selected. The CDR3 has the sequence CASSGDRGVLTF. Read as DNA, the sequence is TGTGCCAGCAGTGGAGATCGGGGAGTCCTGACTTTC.